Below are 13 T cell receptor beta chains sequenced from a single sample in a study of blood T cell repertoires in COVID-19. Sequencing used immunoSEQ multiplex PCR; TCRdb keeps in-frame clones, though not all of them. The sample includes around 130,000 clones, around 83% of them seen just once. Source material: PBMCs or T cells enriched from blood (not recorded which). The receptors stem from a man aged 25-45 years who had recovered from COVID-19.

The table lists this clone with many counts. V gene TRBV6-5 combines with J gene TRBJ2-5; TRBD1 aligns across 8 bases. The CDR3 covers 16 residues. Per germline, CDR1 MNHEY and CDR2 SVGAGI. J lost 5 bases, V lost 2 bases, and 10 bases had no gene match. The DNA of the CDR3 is TGTGCCAGCAGTTACACAGACCAGGGGGCGTATGAGACCCAGTACTTC. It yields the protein CASSYTDQGAYETQYF.

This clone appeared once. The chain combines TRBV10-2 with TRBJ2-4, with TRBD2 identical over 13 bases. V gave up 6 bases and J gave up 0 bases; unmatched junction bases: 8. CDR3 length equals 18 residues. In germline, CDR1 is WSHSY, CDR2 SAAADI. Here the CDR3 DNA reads TGCGCCAGCAGGAAGACTAGCGGGAGGCCGCTAGCCAAAAACATTCAGTACTTC. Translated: CASRKTSGRPLAKNIQYF.

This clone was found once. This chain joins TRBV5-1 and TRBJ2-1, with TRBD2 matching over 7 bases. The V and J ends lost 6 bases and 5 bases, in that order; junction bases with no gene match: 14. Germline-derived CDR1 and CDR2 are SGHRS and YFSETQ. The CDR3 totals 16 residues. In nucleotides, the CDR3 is TGCGCCAGCACCACTGGCGGGAGTTTCTTCCACAATGAGCAGTTCTTC. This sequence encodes CASTTGGSFFHNEQFF.

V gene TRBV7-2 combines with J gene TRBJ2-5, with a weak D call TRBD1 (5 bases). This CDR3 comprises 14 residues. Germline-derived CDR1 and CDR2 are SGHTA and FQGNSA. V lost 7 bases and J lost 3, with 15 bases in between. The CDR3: CASIPWGGEETQYF. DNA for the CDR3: TGTGCCAGCATCCCCTGGGGCGGAGAAGAGACCCAGTACTTC.

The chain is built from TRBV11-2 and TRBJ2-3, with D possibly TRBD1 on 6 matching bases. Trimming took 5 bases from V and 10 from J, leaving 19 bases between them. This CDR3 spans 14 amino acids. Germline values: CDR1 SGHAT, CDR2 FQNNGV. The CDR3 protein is CASSPTEGDGAQYF. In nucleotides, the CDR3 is TGTGCCAGCAGCCCCACCGAGGGGGACGGGGCGCAGTATTTT.

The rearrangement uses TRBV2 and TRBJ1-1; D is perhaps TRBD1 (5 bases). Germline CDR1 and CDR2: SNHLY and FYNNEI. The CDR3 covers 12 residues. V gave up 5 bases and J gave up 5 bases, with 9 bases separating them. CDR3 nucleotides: TGTGCCAGCAGTCCGGGGGGGACTGAAGCTTTCTTT. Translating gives CASSPGGTEAFF.

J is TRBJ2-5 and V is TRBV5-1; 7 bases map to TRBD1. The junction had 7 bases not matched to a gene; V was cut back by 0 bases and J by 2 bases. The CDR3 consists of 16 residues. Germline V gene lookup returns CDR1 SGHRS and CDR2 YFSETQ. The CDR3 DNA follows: TGCGCCAGCAGCTTGGCCCGGGGACAGCGTCAAGAGACCCAGTACTTC. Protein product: CASSLARGQRQETQYF.

CDR3 DNA sequence: TGTGCCAGCACTGACATAGGGACAGGGTTGGTGACTGAAGCTTTCTTT. This encodes CASTDIGTGLVTEAFF. The chain has TRBV6-1 and TRBJ1-1, with 9 bases aligning to TRBD1. CDR1 MNHNS and CDR2 SASEGT come from the germline V gene. The CDR3 length is 16 residues. V was clipped by 7 bases and J by 5 bases; unmatched bases: 14.

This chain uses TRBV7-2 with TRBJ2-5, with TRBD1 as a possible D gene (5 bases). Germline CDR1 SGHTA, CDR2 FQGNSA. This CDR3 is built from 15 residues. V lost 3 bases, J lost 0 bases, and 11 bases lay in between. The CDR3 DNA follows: TGTGCCAGCAGCTTCGGACAAACGTACCAAGAGACCCAGTACTTC. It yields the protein CASSFGQTYQETQYF. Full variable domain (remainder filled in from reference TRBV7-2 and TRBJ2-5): GAGVSQSPSNKVTEKGKDVELRCDPISGHTALYWYRQSLGQGLEFLIYFQGNSAPDKSGLPSDRFSAERTGGSVSTLTIQRTQQEDSAVYLCASSFGQTYQETQYFGPGTRLLVL.

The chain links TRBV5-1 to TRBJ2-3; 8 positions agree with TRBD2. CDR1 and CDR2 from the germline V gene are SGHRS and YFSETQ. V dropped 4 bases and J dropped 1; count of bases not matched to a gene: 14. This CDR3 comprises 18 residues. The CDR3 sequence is CASSGSTLSGGGTDTQYF. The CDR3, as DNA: TGCGCCAGCAGCGGATCCACTCTCAGCGGGGGAGGCACAGATACGCAGTATTTT.

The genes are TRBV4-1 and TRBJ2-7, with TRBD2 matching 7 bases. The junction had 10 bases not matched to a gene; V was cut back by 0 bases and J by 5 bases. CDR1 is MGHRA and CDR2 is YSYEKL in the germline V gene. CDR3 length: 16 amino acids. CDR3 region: CASSQDMASGWDEQYF. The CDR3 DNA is TGCGCCAGCAGCCAAGATATGGCTAGCGGTTGGGACGAGCAGTACTTC.

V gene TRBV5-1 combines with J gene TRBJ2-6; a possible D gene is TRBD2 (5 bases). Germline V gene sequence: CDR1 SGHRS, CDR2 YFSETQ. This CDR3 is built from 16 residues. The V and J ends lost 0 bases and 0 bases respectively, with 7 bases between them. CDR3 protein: CASSLARGSGANVLTF. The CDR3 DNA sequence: TGCGCCAGCAGCTTGGCCCGGGGCTCTGGGGCCAACGTCCTGACTTTC.

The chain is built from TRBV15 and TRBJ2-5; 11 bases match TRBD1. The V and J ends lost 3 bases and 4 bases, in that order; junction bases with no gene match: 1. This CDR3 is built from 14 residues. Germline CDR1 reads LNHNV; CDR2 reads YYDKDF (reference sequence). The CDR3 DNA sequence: TGTGCCACCAGCAGGGACAGGGGGCGAGAGACCCAGTACTTC. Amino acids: CATSRDRGRETQYF.